One sample yielded the 18 T cell receptor beta chains listed below, sequenced in a study of early T cells in non-severe SARS-CoV-2 infection (dated by TCRdb to the early 2020s). Library generation was performed with 5' RACE. The run used a NextSeq 500. TCRdb passed the public sequencing reads through fastp at Q25 and MiXCR, retaining productive beta sequences. Every entry covers one CDR3 protein and lists the most common genes and DNA from its rows. Here the sample has some 98,000 distinct CDR3 sequences; approximately 17% occur a single time. The ten largest clones take up over 0.95% of the sample. What was sequenced was whole blood. Source of these receptors: an adult who was a healthcare worker with PCR-confirmed SARS-CoV-2 infection or an uninfected control (not recorded which).

The rearrangement uses TRBV19 and TRBJ1-1; weak D call: TRBD1 (6 bases). V was pared by 11 bases and J by 1 base, with 8 bases between. The CDR3 has 11 residues. Germline CDR1 and CDR2: LNHDA and SQIVND (reference sequence). The CDR3 sequence is CASDRNTEAFF. In nucleotides, the CDR3 is TGTGCCTCGGACAGGAACACTGAAGCTTTCTTT.

This clonotype was detected a few times. This chain connects TRBV6-6 to TRBJ1-2; 9 nucleotides agree with TRBD1. Germline V gene lookup returns CDR1 MNHNY and CDR2 SVGAGI (reference sequence). This CDR3 has 13 residues. The V segment lost 7 bases and the J segment 4 bases; nucleotides outside the gene matches: 4. CDR3 residues: CASIPGQGYGYTF. In DNA form, the CDR3 reads TGTGCCAGCATACCGGGACAGGGCTATGGCTACACCTTC.

In this sample, this clonotype turned up a few times. The junction departs from the called germline gene at one end, perhaps through a read error. V and J are TRBV19 and TRBJ1-4; D is ambiguous. CDR1 LNHDA and CDR2 SQIVND come from the germline V gene (reference sequence). The CDR3 spans 18 residues. The CDR3 DNA reads TGTGCTAGTACTCCGGGTCCTGGGAGATTTTTGTCTAATGAAAAACTGTTTTTT. Translated, it gives CASTPGPGRFLSNEKLFF.

This clonotype was found many times. This CDR3 reads CASRPGSADQPQHF. The CDR3 coding sequence is TGTGCCAGCAGACCGGGATCCGCGGATCAGCCCCAGCATTTT. The rearrangement joins TRBV6-5 to TRBJ1-5; D uncertain. Germline V lookup: CDR1 MNHEY, CDR2 SVGAGI. Trimming stripped 6 bases from V and 5 bases from J, with 14 bases between. The CDR3 runs 14 residues.

The chain carries TRBV5-5 and TRBJ2-7; 13 positions match TRBD2. V lost 4 bases to trimming and J lost 4 bases; unmatched junction nucleotides: 14. The germline V gene has CDR1 SGHKS and CDR2 YYEKEE (reference sequence). This CDR3 region has 18 residues. CDR3 region: CASSPVLQTSGGRYEQYF. The CDR3, as DNA: TGTGCCAGCAGCCCCGTCCTACAGACTAGCGGGGGGAGATACGAGCAGTACTTC.

This chain connects TRBV12-3 or TRBV12-4 to TRBJ2-5, with TRBD1 identical over 7 bases. CDR3 length: 13 residues. V lost 2 bases and J lost 3; bases outside the gene matches: 0. The CDR3 reads CASSLTGEETQYF. The CDR3 nucleotides read TGTGCCAGCAGTTTAACAGGGGAAGAGACCCAGTACTTC.

This chain connects TRBV7-2 to TRBJ2-1; TRBD2 matches at 8 bases. Germline V gene sequence: CDR1 SGHTA, CDR2 FQGNSA. The CDR3 loop spans 17 amino acids. J lost 4 bases, V lost 3 bases, and 11 bases had no gene match. CDR3 sequence: CASSFQRGSGLYNEQFF. The CDR3 region has the DNA TGTGCCAGCAGCTTCCAGCGGGGGAGCGGGCTTTACAATGAGCAGTTCTTC.

J is TRBJ2-1 and V is TRBV29-1, with TRBD2 matching over 11 bases. V trimming: 6 bases; J trimming: 7 bases; junction bases outside the gene matches: 5. CDR1 and CDR2 (germline): SQVTM, ANQGSEA. The CDR3 contains 13 residues. CDR3 region: CSVLAGVSNEQFF. Written as DNA, the CDR3 is TGCAGCGTACTAGCGGGAGTTAGTAATGAGCAGTTCTTC.

This clonotype was picked up a small number of times. The chain uses TRBV19 and TRBJ2-1; TRBD2 aligns across 11 bases. The J segment lost 7 bases and the V segment lost 3 bases, leaving 8 bases of the junction unmatched. The V gene's germline CDR1 is LNHDA and CDR2 SQIVND (reference sequence). There are 16 residues in the CDR3. The CDR3 DNA is TGTGCCAGTAGTATGAACCTAGCGGGGGGCCAGAATGAGCAGTTCTTC. As protein: CASSMNLAGGQNEQFF. Combining the CDR3 with reference TRBV19 and TRBJ2-1 gives the whole variable domain DGGITQSPKYLFRKEGQNVTLSCEQNLNHDAMYWYRQDPGQGLRLIYYSQIVNDFQKGDIAEGYSVSREKKESFPLTVTSAQKNPTAFYLCASSMNLAGGQNEQFFGPGTRLTVL.

The chain couples TRBV29-1 to TRBJ1-1; no clear D gene. V was cut by 4 bases and J by 5 bases, with 14 bases left in between. The CDR3 is made up of 13 amino acids. Germline values: CDR1 SQVTM, CDR2 ANQGSEA. CDR3 DNA sequence: TGCAGCGTTGTGTCTCCGGGGAATACTGAAGCTTTCTTT. As protein: CSVVSPGNTEAFF.

This clonotype has a handful of counts. The chain couples TRBV2 to TRBJ1-1, with D perhaps matching TRBD1 (5 bases). The CDR3 contains 13 residues. The V gene lost 6 bases and the J gene lost 4 bases, with 12 bases spanning the gap. Germline lookup yields CDR1 SNHLY and CDR2 FYNNEI. The CDR3 nucleotides are TGTGCCAGCAGGCACGACAGTGGCACTGAAGCTTTCTTT. Protein sequence: CASRHDSGTEAFF. Full variable domain (outside the CDR3, taken from reference TRBV2 and TRBJ1-1): EPEVTQTPSHQVTQMGQEVILRCVPISNHLYFYWYRQILGQKVEFLVSFYNNEISEKSEIFDDQFSVERPDGSNFTLKIRSTKLEDSAMYFCASRHDSGTEAFFGQGTRLTVV.

This chain links TRBV2 with TRBJ2-7, with a tentative D call TRBD2 (6 bases). With 10 bases removed from V and 2 bases from J, the gap between germline ends came to 18 bases. Germline-derived CDR1 and CDR2 are SNHLY and FYNNEI. The CDR3 covers 14 residues. The CDR3 DNA sequence: TGTGCCATCGGGACTTCCGGATATACCTACGAGCAGTACTTC. This sequence encodes CAIGTSGYTYEQYF.

This clonotype was recorded a few times. V usage is TRBV11-2 and J usage is TRBJ2-1; no definite D call. Between the trimmed V and J ends, which lost 1 base and 6 bases, there was a span of 10 bases. The CDR3 has 14 amino acids. Germline CDR1 is SGHAT and CDR2 is FQNNGV. In nucleotides, the CDR3 is TGTGCCAGCAGCTTAGTCGGCGCCCTCAATGAGCAGTTCTTC. Residues: CASSLVGALNEQFF.

The rearrangement joins TRBV6-2 or TRBV6-3 to TRBJ2-1, with D unresolved. The ends were cut back, 0 bases at V and 0 bases at J, with 3 bases in the middle. Germline V CDR1 and CDR2: MNHEY, SVGEGT. CDR3 size: 14 residues. The CDR3 reads CASSYSTSYNEQFF. CDR3 in DNA: TGTGCCAGCAGTTACTCGACCTCCTACAATGAGCAGTTCTTC.

This clonotype appeared a few times. As DNA, the CDR3 is TGTGCCAGCAGTAAACTAGCGAGCGGGGGGGATGAGCAGTTCTTC. Amino acids: CASSKLASGGDEQFF. The chain recombines TRBV2 with TRBJ2-1; TRBD2 matches 10 bases. Germline V lookup: CDR1 SNHLY, CDR2 FYNNEI. Trimming removed 5 bases from V and 8 bases from J; junction bases left unmatched: 9. The CDR3 sequence is 15 residues long.

In this sample, this clonotype turned up many times. The chain joins TRBV7-2 to TRBJ2-1; no reliable D call. Germline V gene lookup returns CDR1 SGHTA and CDR2 FQGNSA. This CDR3 has 16 amino acids. V was trimmed by 2 bases and J by 5 bases, leaving 16 bases between them. CDR3 bases: TGTGCCAGCAGCTTACGGGCGGCGGCAGGCAACAATGAGCAGTTCTTC. Amino acid sequence: CASSLRAAAGNNEQFF.

The gene calls are TRBV11-2 and TRBJ2-7; 7 nucleotides match TRBD1. This CDR3 is 15 amino acids long. V lost 4 bases to trimming and J lost 2 bases; unmatched junction nucleotides: 8. Per germline, CDR1 SGHAT and CDR2 FQNNGV. CDR3 amino acids: CASSSPTGTTYEQYF. The CDR3 nucleotides read TGTGCCAGCAGCTCCCCGACAGGGACCACCTACGAGCAGTACTTC.

This clonotype occurred once. The chain has TRBV5-1 and TRBJ1-1; 7 positions match TRBD1. V dropped 1 base and J dropped 3; count of bases not matched to a gene: 12. Per the germline V gene, CDR1 is SGHRS and CDR2 is YFSETQ. The CDR3 extends over 17 amino acids. CDR3 in amino acids: CASSLNPAGTVDTEAFF. The DNA of the CDR3 is TGCGCCAGCAGCTTGAATCCGGCAGGGACAGTTGACACTGAAGCTTTCTTT.